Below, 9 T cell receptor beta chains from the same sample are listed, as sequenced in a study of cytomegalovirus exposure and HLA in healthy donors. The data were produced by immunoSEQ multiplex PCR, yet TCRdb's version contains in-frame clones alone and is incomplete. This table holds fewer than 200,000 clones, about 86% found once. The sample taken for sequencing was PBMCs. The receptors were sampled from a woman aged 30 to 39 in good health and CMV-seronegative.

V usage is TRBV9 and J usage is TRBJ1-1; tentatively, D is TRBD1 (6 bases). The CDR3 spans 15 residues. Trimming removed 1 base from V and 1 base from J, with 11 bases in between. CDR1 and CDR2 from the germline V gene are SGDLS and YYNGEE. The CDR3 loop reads CASSVYREGNTEAFF. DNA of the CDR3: TGTGCCAGCAGCGTATACAGGGAAGGGAACACTGAAGCTTTCTTT.

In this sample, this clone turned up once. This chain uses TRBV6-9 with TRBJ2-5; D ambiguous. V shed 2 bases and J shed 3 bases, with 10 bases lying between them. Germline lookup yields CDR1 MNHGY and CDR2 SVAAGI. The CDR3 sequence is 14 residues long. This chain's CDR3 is CASSYIGGKETQYF. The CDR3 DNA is TGTGCCAGCAGTTATATCGGCGGAAAAGAGACCCAGTACTTC.

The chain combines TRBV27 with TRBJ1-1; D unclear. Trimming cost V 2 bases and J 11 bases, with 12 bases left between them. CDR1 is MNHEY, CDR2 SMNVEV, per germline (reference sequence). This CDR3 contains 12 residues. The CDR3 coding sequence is TGTGCCAGCAGTTTAGGAGGTCGCGAGGCTTTCTTT. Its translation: CASSLGGREAFF.

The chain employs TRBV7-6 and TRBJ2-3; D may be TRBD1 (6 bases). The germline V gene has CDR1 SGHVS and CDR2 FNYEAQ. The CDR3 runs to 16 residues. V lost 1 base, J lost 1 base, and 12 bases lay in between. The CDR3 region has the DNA TGTGCCAGCAGCTTAGGCGTTGGACAGTGCACAGATACGCAGTATTTT. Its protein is CASSLGVGQCTDTQYF.

The DNA for the CDR3 is TGCGCCAGCAGCTTGCAGGGGGCCCATGAAAAACTGTTTTTT. As protein: CASSLQGAHEKLFF. V usage is TRBV4-1 and J usage is TRBJ1-4; 8 bases map to TRBD1. The CDR3 loop spans 14 amino acids. After removal of 5 bases from V and 6 bases from J, the junction contained 5 bases not matched to a gene. Germline lookup yields CDR1 MGHRA and CDR2 YSYEKL.

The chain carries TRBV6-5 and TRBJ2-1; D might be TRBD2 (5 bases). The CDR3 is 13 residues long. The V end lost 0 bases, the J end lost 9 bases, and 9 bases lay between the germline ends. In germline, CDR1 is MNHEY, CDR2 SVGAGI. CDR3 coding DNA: TGTGCCAGCAGTTACTCGCGGGTTGCTGAGCAGTTCTTC. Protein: CASSYSRVAEQFF.

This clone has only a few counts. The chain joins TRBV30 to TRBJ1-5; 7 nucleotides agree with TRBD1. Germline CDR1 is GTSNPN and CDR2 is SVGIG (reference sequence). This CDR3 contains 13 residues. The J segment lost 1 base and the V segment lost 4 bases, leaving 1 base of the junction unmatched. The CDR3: CAWTGGSNQPQHF. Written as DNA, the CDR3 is TGTGCCTGGACAGGGGGGAGCAATCAGCCCCAGCATTTT. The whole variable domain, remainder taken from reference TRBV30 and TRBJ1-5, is SQTIHQWPATLVQPVGSPLSLECTVEGTSNPNLYWYRQAAGRGLQLLFYSVGIGQISSEVPQNLSASRPQDRQFILSSKKLLLSDSGFYLCAWTGGSNQPQHFGDGTRLSIL.

For the CDR3, the DNA is TGTGCCAGCAGCTACAGGGGAACTGAAGCTTTCTTT. It codes for CASSYRGTEAFF. The chain has TRBV5-5 and TRBJ1-1; 7 bases map to TRBD1. Trimming removed 3 bases from V and 5 bases from J; junction bases left unmatched: 1. Per the germline V gene, CDR1 is SGHKS and CDR2 is YYEKEE (reference sequence). This CDR3 is built from 12 residues.

The CDR3 region has the DNA TGTGCCAGTCTAAGCAGCGTAAGCACAGATACGCAGTATTTT. Its protein product is CASLSSVSTDTQYF. The chain couples TRBV19 to TRBJ2-3, with D unresolved. V lost 8 bases, J lost 0 bases, and 12 bases lay in between. Germline assignment: CDR1 LNHDA and CDR2 SQIVND (reference sequence). The length of the CDR3 is 14 residues.